The 29 T cell receptor beta chains listed next were all sequenced from one sample in a study. TCRdb used MiXCR to reprocess the 5' RACE reads, holding one entry per CDR3 protein. Among around 29,000 distinct CDR3 sequences listed, approximately 24% were seen once. Sequenced: naive CD4+ T cells sorted from a lymph node. The subset here: naive CD4+ T cells, CD4+CD45RA+CD25-. The receptors shown here come from a female donor with breast cancer.

This clonotype has more than one count but fewer than ten. The chain has TRBV4-1 and TRBJ1-2, with TRBD1 matching 8 bases. V lost 1 base to trimming and J lost 5 bases; unmatched junction nucleotides: 6. The V gene's germline CDR1 is MGHRA and CDR2 YSYEKL. The CDR3 is made up of 15 amino acids. Here the CDR3 DNA reads TGCGCCAGCAGCCAAGGGGGACAGGTCTGGTATGGCTACACCTTC. This encodes CASSQGGQVWYGYTF.

CDR3 region: CASRTRGEDSNQPQHF. The CDR3 nucleotides are TGTGCCAGTCGCACACGGGGGGAGGATAGCAATCAGCCCCAGCATTTT. The chain employs TRBV27 and TRBJ1-5, with TRBD1 as a possible D gene (5 bases). This CDR3 region has 16 residues. Germline V gives CDR1 MNHEY, CDR2 SMNVEV (reference sequence). The V end lost 9 bases, the J end lost 0 bases, and 18 bases lay between the germline ends.

The chain joins TRBV5-4 to TRBJ1-1; D gene unclear. The CDR3 contains 13 residues. V lost 1 base, J lost 0 bases, and 4 bases lay in between. Germline loops: CDR1 SGHNT, CDR2 YYREEE (reference sequence). CDR3 DNA: TGTGCCAGCAGCTTGTGGATGAACACTGAAGCTTTCTTT. Translation gives CASSLWMNTEAFF. Variable domain in full (rest from reference TRBV5-4 and TRBJ1-1): ETGVTQSPTHLIKTRGQQVTLRCSSQSGHNTVSWYQQALGQGPQFIFQYYREEENGRGNFPPRFSGLQFPNYSSELNVNALELDDSALYLCASSLWMNTEAFFGQGTRLTVV.

This clonotype has a handful of counts. The chain recombines TRBV5-1 with TRBJ2-4, with D tentatively TRBD1 or TRBD2 (6 bases each). Germline lookup yields CDR1 SGHRS and CDR2 YFSETQ. This CDR3 region has 13 residues. The V end lost 4 bases, the J end lost 9 bases, and 14 bases lay between the germline ends. The CDR3 reads CASSPTGRGIQYF. The DNA for the CDR3 is TGCGCCAGCAGCCCTACAGGGCGGGGCATTCAGTACTTC.

In this sample, this clonotype is medium-sized (0.01 to 0.1%). The rearrangement uses TRBV12-3 or TRBV12-4 and TRBJ2-2; 10 bases map to TRBD2. Trimming at V came to 3 bases and at J to 6 bases, leaving 1 base not matched to a gene. CDR3 length: 14 amino acids. The DNA of the CDR3 is TGTGCCAGCAGTTTGCTAGCGGGAGCCGGGGAGCTGTTTTTT. It specifies CASSLLAGAGELFF.

The chain is built from TRBV5-1 and TRBJ1-1; no clear D gene. The V end lost 0 bases, the J end lost 3 bases, and 9 bases lay between the germline ends. Germline V gene sequence: CDR1 SGHRS, CDR2 YFSETQ. The CDR3 sequence is 14 residues long. The CDR3, as DNA: TGCGCCAGCAGCTTGGGCGACGGGGACACTGAAGCTTTCTTT. It yields the protein CASSLGDGDTEAFF.

By its share, this clonotype is medium-sized. The V call is TRBV9, the J call TRBJ2-5; 7 nucleotides agree with TRBD2. The germline V gene encodes CDR1 SGDLS and CDR2 YYNGEE. There are 14 residues in the CDR3. J lost 2 bases, V lost 0 bases, and 1 base had no gene match. CDR3 nucleotide sequence: TGTGCCAGCAGCGTAGGCGGGGGTCAAGAGACCCAGTACTTC. It is translated as CASSVGGGQETQYF.

In its sample, this clonotype is medium-sized (0.01 to 0.1%). The rearrangement links TRBV27 to TRBJ1-6; no clear D gene. Trimming pared 2 bases from V and 10 bases from J, leaving 3 bases between. The CDR3 totals 11 residues. CDR1 and CDR2 from the germline V gene are MNHEY and SMNVEV (reference sequence). CDR3 sequence: CASSLGSPLHF. The DNA of the CDR3 is TGTGCCAGCAGTTTAGGATCACCCCTCCACTTT.

The genes are TRBV12-3 or TRBV12-4 and TRBJ1-1; TRBD1 matches 8 bases. V was clipped by 5 bases and J by 8 bases; unmatched bases: 7. The CDR3 spans 13 residues. As DNA, the CDR3 is TGTGCCAGCAGTCGGGGACAGGACCGCGAAGCTTTCTTT. It specifies CASSRGQDREAFF.

This clonotype occurred a few times. The rearrangement joins TRBV6-1 to TRBJ1-2, with 8 bases fitting TRBD1. The CDR3 spans 14 residues. Trimming at V came to 5 bases and at J to 4 bases, leaving 6 bases not matched to a gene. Germline V CDR1 and CDR2: MNHNS, SASEGT. CDR3 DNA sequence: TGTGCCAGCAGTACCTGGACAGGGTTCTATGGCTACACCTTC. Amino acid sequence: CASSTWTGFYGYTF.

In this sample, this clonotype turned up a few times. V gene TRBV7-8 combines with J gene TRBJ2-2, with a possible D match to TRBD2 (7 bases). Germline-derived CDR1 and CDR2 are SGHVS and FQNEAQ. This CDR3 is built from 16 residues. The V and J ends lost 2 bases and 5 bases respectively, with 15 bases between them. CDR3 protein: CASSLLGGARTGELFF. The DNA of the CDR3 is TGTGCCAGCAGCTTATTGGGGGGGGCGCGAACCGGGGAGCTGTTTTTT.

This clonotype was counted only a few times. This chain joins TRBV7-9 and TRBJ2-7, with TRBD1 matching over 8 bases. This CDR3 has 14 residues. CDR1 SEHNR and CDR2 FQNEAQ come from the germline V gene (reference sequence). The trim removed 6 bases at V and 3 bases at J, leaving 7 bases unmatched. The CDR3 loop is CASRELGQGYEQYF. The CDR3 DNA reads TGTGCCAGCAGGGAGCTTGGACAGGGCTACGAGCAGTACTTC.

This clonotype has just a few counts. The chain employs TRBV20-1 and TRBJ2-5; D is ambiguous. CDR3 length equals 11 residues. Germline V gives CDR1 DFQATT, CDR2 SNEGSKA (reference sequence). V was cut by 0 bases and J by 4 bases, with 3 bases left in between. CDR3 coding DNA: TGCAGTGCTAGAGATACAGAGACCCAGTACTTC. Translated, it gives CSARDTETQYF.

The rearrangement links TRBV12-3 or TRBV12-4 to TRBJ2-7, with 9 nucleotides matching TRBD2. CDR3 length: 16 residues. The V and J ends lost 3 bases and 5 bases, in that order; junction bases with no gene match: 11. This CDR3 is CASSFGAGGPSDEQYF. For the CDR3, the DNA is TGTGCCAGCAGTTTCGGGGCGGGAGGGCCTAGCGACGAGCAGTACTTC.

This clonotype was counted between two and nine times. This chain uses TRBV3-1 with TRBJ1-5, with D possibly TRBD1 on 6 matching bases. The germline V and J ends were trimmed by 4 bases and 1 base, with 11 bases remaining between them. This CDR3 is built from 15 residues. Germline V gene data show CDR1 as LGHDT and CDR2 as YNNKEL (reference sequence). The CDR3 sequence is CASSLGQTSNQPQHF. DNA for the CDR3: TGTGCCAGCAGCCTCGGACAGACGAGCAATCAGCCCCAGCATTTT. Using reference TRBV3-1 and TRBJ1-5 for the parts outside the CDR3, the full variable domain is DTAVSQTPKYLVTQMGNDKSIKCEQNLGHDTMYWYKQDSKKFLKIMFSYNNKELIINETVPNRFSPKSPDKAHLNLHINSLELGDSAVYFCASSLGQTSNQPQHFGDGTRLSIL.

Many counts were recorded for this clonotype. V and J are TRBV12-3 or TRBV12-4 and TRBJ2-5, with 7 bases identical to TRBD1. Trimming at V came to 1 base and at J to 2 bases, leaving 7 bases not matched to a gene. The CDR3 runs 16 residues. The CDR3 protein is CASSLGGQVDQETQYF. The CDR3 coding sequence is TGTGCCAGCAGTTTAGGCGGACAGGTGGATCAAGAGACCCAGTACTTC.

V and J are TRBV2 and TRBJ1-1; D not resolved. CDR1 is SNHLY and CDR2 is FYNNEI in the germline V gene. The CDR3 is 11 amino acids. Between the trimmed V and J ends, which lost 7 bases and 4 bases, there was a span of 7 bases. The DNA of the CDR3 is TGTGCCAGCACATCGTCCACTGAAGCTTTCTTT. It is translated as CASTSSTEAFF.

The V and J genes are TRBV20-1 and TRBJ2-7; 9 nucleotides match TRBD1. Germline V lookup: CDR1 DFQATT, CDR2 SNEGSKA (reference sequence). J was trimmed by 3 bases and V by 3 bases; bases with no gene match: 6. The CDR3 spans 14 residues. CDR3 nucleotide sequence: TGCAGTGCTAGTTGGGGGACAGGGCTCTACGAGCAGTACTTC. It translates to CSASWGTGLYEQYF.

V usage is TRBV20-1 and J usage is TRBJ2-5; the match to TRBD2 covers 15 bases. After removal of 6 bases from V and 1 base from J, the junction contained 6 bases not matched to a gene. Germline loops: CDR1 DFQATT, CDR2 SNEGSKA (reference sequence). This CDR3 comprises 16 residues. The CDR3 sequence is CSATGLAGGVQETQYF. The CDR3 DNA sequence: TGCAGTGCCACGGGACTAGCGGGAGGAGTCCAAGAGACCCAGTACTTC.

A few counts support this clonotype. The rearrangement links TRBV10-3 to TRBJ2-2; weak D call: TRBD2 (6 bases). Between the trimmed V and J ends, which lost 2 bases and 1 base, there was a span of 11 bases. Germline CDR1 and CDR2: ENHRY and SYGVKD. The CDR3 extends over 16 amino acids. The CDR3 loop reads CAISERGGQNTGELFF. In DNA form, the CDR3 reads TGTGCCATCAGTGAGAGGGGAGGCCAGAACACCGGGGAGCTGTTTTTT.

This sequence joins TRBV6-1 and TRBJ2-3; 8 bases line up with TRBD2. V lost 8 bases, J lost 5 bases, and 18 bases stayed unmatched. CDR3 size: 17 residues. CDR1 and CDR2 from the germline V gene are MNHNS and SASEGT. CDR3 coding DNA: TGTGCCAGCCGGCGGGAGCGGGGGCCGCCGCGGGGAGATACGCAGTATTTT. Amino acids: CASRRERGPPRGDTQYF.

This clonotype was counted only a few times. The chain links TRBV12-3 or TRBV12-4 to TRBJ2-2; D gene ambiguous. Trimming left V 2 bases short and J 6 bases short, with 4 bases between. CDR3 length equals 12 residues. CDR3 sequence: CASSLTAGELFF. The CDR3 DNA reads as TGTGCCAGCAGTTTAACAGCCGGGGAGCTGTTTTTT.

The gene calls are TRBV3-1 and TRBJ2-1; 7 nucleotides match TRBD2. The germline gives CDR1 LGHDT, CDR2 YNNKEL (reference sequence). Unmatched junction bases numbered 11, after V lost 2 bases and J lost 7 bases. This CDR3 has 16 residues. The CDR3 protein is CASSQLTGGFGNEQFF. In DNA form, the CDR3 reads TGTGCCAGCAGCCAATTGACGGGAGGTTTTGGAAATGAGCAGTTCTTC.

The rearrangement joins TRBV3-1 to TRBJ1-4, with D uncertain. Germline CDR1 and CDR2: LGHDT and YNNKEL (reference sequence). Trimming left V 0 bases short and J 7 bases short, with 9 bases between. This CDR3 is 14 amino acids long. CDR3 loop: CASSQDRWREKLFF. DNA for the CDR3: TGTGCCAGCAGCCAAGATAGATGGCGTGAAAAACTGTTTTTT.

J is TRBJ2-2 and V is TRBV20-1, with 8 bases fitting TRBD1. The CDR3 totals 12 residues. V was clipped by 5 bases and J by 6 bases; unmatched bases: 2. The germline CDR1 and CDR2 sequences are DFQATT and SNEGSKA (reference sequence). CDR3 protein: CSARQGSGELFF. CDR3 in DNA: TGCAGTGCTCGACAGGGGTCCGGGGAGCTGTTTTTT.

This clonotype was recorded a few times. Sequence at one end of the junction differs from germline and may be a read error. As DNA, the CDR3 is TGCGCCAGCAGCACGCGGACAGGGAACACTGAAGTTTTCTTT. This encodes CASSTRTGNTEVFF. The chain employs TRBV4-1 and TRBJ1-1; 8 positions match TRBD1. This CDR3 contains 14 residues. CDR1 MGHRA and CDR2 YSYEKL come from the germline V gene.

In this sample, this clonotype turned up a few times. The CDR3 is CASSSVSGNTIYF. The CDR3 DNA follows: TGTGCCAGCAGTTCGGTGTCGGGAAACACCATATATTTT. This chain joins TRBV12-3 or TRBV12-4 and TRBJ1-3; no definite D call. Trimming left V 4 bases short and J 4 bases short, with 8 bases between. The CDR3 covers 13 residues.

This clonotype was observed a few times. This chain connects TRBV18 to TRBJ2-1; D is tentatively TRBD1 or TRBD2 (5 bases each). V lost 6 bases to trimming and J lost 7 bases, with 19 bases between them. Germline CDR1 is KGHSH and CDR2 is LQKENI. CDR3 length: 15 amino acids. CDR3 region: CASSVGRPFENEQFF. Here the CDR3 DNA reads TGTGCCAGCTCGGTGGGACGGCCTTTTGAAAATGAGCAGTTCTTC. Filled out from reference TRBV18 and TRBJ2-1, the complete variable domain reads NAGVMQNPRHLVRRRGQEARLRCSPMKGHSHVYWYRQLPEEGLKFMVYLQKENIIDESGMPKERFSAEFPKEGPSILRIQQVVRGDSAAYFCASSVGRPFENEQFFGPGTRLTVL.

The chain is built from TRBV6-6 and TRBJ1-3; D gene uncertain. V was pared by 8 bases and J by 0 bases, with 5 bases between. This CDR3 has 12 residues. Germline V lookup: CDR1 MNHNY, CDR2 SVGAGI (reference sequence). As DNA, the CDR3 is TGTGCCAGCGGGAGCTCTGGAAACACCATATATTTT. Translated, it gives CASGSSGNTIYF.